These 2 T cell receptor beta chains share one sample of origin, sequenced in a study of T cell repertoires in cytomegalovirus infection. TCRdb analysed the reads with MiXCR anew, one entry per CDR3 protein. The sample lists about 680,000 distinct CDR3 sequences; approximately 24% were seen once. Sequencing was carried out using CD8+ T cells from PBMCs. The source of these receptors is a human donor in good health (CMV status not recorded). Some clones in this sample may be carry-over from other donors' samples.

This clonotype was seen many times. V gene TRBV12-3 or TRBV12-4 combines with J gene TRBJ2-2, with D possibly matching TRBD2 (5 bases). CDR3 length: 15 amino acids. V shed 2 bases and J shed 4 bases, with 11 bases lying between them. The DNA for the CDR3 is TGTGCCAGCAGTTTAATCCTAGCCAGCACCGGGGAGCTGTTTTTT. Translating it yields CASSLILASTGELFF.

This chain joins TRBV27 and TRBJ2-1, with D perhaps TRBD1 (5 bases). This CDR3 is 13 amino acids long. V gave up 4 bases and J gave up 4 bases, with 8 bases separating them. Germline V gene sequence: CDR1 MNHEY, CDR2 SMNVEV (reference sequence). CDR3 sequence: CASSYNRYNEQFF. The CDR3 coding sequence is TGTGCCAGCAGTTATAACAGGTACAATGAGCAGTTCTTC.